This T cell receptor beta chain was retrieved from a study of blood T cell dynamics during melanoma immunotherapy. The assay was immunoSEQ multiplex PCR, and TCRdb's table has in-frame clones only and misses some. Among about 9,700 clones listed, approximately 90% were seen once. The CDR3 is 14 amino acids. Trimming left V 7 bases short and J 7 bases short, with 19 bases between. Germline CDR1 MDHEN, CDR2 SYDVKM. The time point here: week 3, after first cycle of checkpoint inhibitor. Sequencing was performed on blood, taken from a patient treated with checkpoint blockade. The TCR originated in a human donor with melanoma. V is TRBV28 and J is TRBJ1-2; D ambiguous. The CDR3: CASTIGYMGSGYTF. DNA for the CDR3: TGTGCCAGCACTATTGGATATATGGGTAGTGGCTACACCTTC.